Included here is one TCR beta chain sequence, with context. This clonotype has at least ten counts. This clone's antigen is unknown. There are no base qualities to consult, and no much larger clone falls within one base. This sample is drawn from a study of human T cells and chemical hapten exposure (dated by TCRdb to 2020 to 2023). General notes on the study: For sensitization, 2% DPC in acetone was applied to an approximately 2 cm by approximately 2 cm area of upper inner arm skin. Patients additionally received weekly therapeutic DPC doses to the scalp throughout the roughly 26-week study period. Patch testing on the upper back used Finn chambers containing 0.01% DPC, with scoring done after 6 days according to International Contact Dermatitis Research Group standards. Patient blood was sampled pre-sensitization (week 0) and at 2, 6 and about 24 weeks after DPC sensitization. This study followed changes in the peripheral blood TCR repertoire in vivo during primary and secondary sensitization of alopecia patients to the hapten diphenylcyclopropenone (DPC). Libraries were combined into a pool for sequencing, and differences in TCR yield between samples came mainly from small differences in library volumes within the pool. Blood for TCR sequencing was provided by twenty-nine alopecia patients at one to four time points (pre-sensitization, 2, 6 and 24 weeks). The mostly female patient cohort included alopecia areata with under or over 50% scalp involvement, alopecia totalis and alopecia universalis.

CDR1 and CDR2, per the germline V gene (reference sequence), are LGHDT and YNNKEL. Reading from cysteine to phenylalanine, the CDR3 counts 18 amino acids. The entry retains the CDR3 DNA only, 54 bases that are in frame from base 1. At the junction V is shortened by 3 bases and J by 8 bases; bases outside the gene matches: 17. Libraries were constructed by RACE. Instrument on record: NextSeq 500. Library preparation attached unique molecular identifiers to individual cDNA molecules for quantitative, reproducible TCR counting. For every blood RNA sample, sequencing covered both the TCR alpha and TCR beta chains. Processing in the source paper ran as follows. Samples had a median of roughly 98,000 TCRs, with a range from about 20,000 to 690,600. The Decombinator software suite was used to annotate the V, J and CDR3 of the TCR reads. Every sample was subsampled to the same number of TCRs (28,000) for the PS versus PT1 abundance plots. Expanded TCRs were defined as absent before sensitization and observed at least eight times at the 2-week time point. The public reads were reanalyzed by TCRdb: fastp trimming at Q25, MiXCR alignment, in-frame beta chains only. A single entry per CDR3 protein holds the most common genes and DNA from its merged rows. V and J calls and clone size were set by TCRdb, not the authors. In all, the sample holds approximately 370,000 distinct CDR3 sequences, and 4.5% to 5.5% of those were seen once. The ten largest clones take up approximately 8.2% of the sample.

Study-wide conclusions, independent of this receptor: Patch test score correlated positively with the number of PT1 expanded TCRs, reaching significance at thresholds 8, 16 and 32 but not at 4. DPC sensitization did not change the number of TCRs with a frequency above 1 in 1000, and there was no evidence of changes in global repertoire structure. Compared with pre-sensitization or healthy control sets, expanded TCRs formed significantly more large CDR3 similarity clusters, which is consistent with antigen-driven responses. Repeated subsampling changed both the strength of the expansion versus patch-test correlation and the threshold at which that correlation became significant. Because all patients had alopecia, a presumed autoimmune disease, the immune response of the patients might differ from that of healthy individuals.

The time point tag for this specimen amounts to: pre-sensitization, week 0. What this sample's treatment or condition label stands for: therapeutic diphenylcyclopropenone sensitization with weekly scalp DPC. At each patch-test visit, blood was drawn before the patch test was applied. Patients were eligible if aged 18 to 70, diagnosed with alopecia and judged suitable for DPC therapy, and pregnant patients were excluded. Total RNA was isolated from unfractionated whole blood collected in Tempus Blood RNA tubes. Material: whole blood, obtained in connection with sensitization to the hapten diphenylcyclopropenone (DPC). The sequence came from a young woman with alopecia areata. Some clones in this sample may be carry-over from other donors' samples. Recombination linked TRBV3-1 to TRBJ2-1, with 9 central nucleotides matching TRBD1. The CDR3 protein: CASSQDLAQGALTDEQFF. The base sequence is TGTGCCAGCAGCCAGGATTTAGCACAGGGGGCGCTTACCGATGAGCAGTTCTTC.